This T cell receptor beta chain is drawn from a study of OX40 agonist ivuxolimab in advanced cancers. Overall study: Melanoma, hepatocellular carcinoma, head and neck or renal cell cancer occurred in dose-escalation patients. Partial responses were achieved by three patients, one with hepatocellular carcinoma and two with cutaneous melanoma. Study-wide points: There was clonal expansion of CD4+ and CD8+ blood T cells by week 6 at 0.1 to 3.0 mg/kg.

Profiled with immunoSEQ multiplex PCR; TCRdb holds only in-frame clones, not every one. The sample lists 65,000 to 80,000 clones; 70% to 90% were seen once. Trimming stripped 3 bases from V and 4 bases from J, with 12 bases between. There are 14 residues in the CDR3. Looked up from germline, CDR1 is SGHTA and CDR2 is FQGNSA. This clone was observed once. Antigen unknown. The sequence was collected from an adult with an advanced solid tumor such as melanoma, head and neck, liver or kidney cancer. The sample in question was CD4+ or CD8+ T cells sorted from blood, obtained in a trial of the OX40 agonist ivuxolimab. The chain employs TRBV7-2 and TRBJ2-5; no firm D call. Written as DNA, the CDR3 is TGTGCCAGCAGCTTTGGGCAGAAGGGAGAGACCCAGTACTTC. It codes for CASSFGQKGETQYF.